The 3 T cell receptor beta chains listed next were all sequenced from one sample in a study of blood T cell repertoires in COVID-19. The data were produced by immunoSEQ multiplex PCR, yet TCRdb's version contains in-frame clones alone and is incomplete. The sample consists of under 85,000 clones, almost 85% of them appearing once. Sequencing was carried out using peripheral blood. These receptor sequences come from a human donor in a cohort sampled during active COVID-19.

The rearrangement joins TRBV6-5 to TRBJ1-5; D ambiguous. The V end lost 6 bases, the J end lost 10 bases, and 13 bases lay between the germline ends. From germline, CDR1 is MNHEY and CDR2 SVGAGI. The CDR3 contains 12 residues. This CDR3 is CASSNILLPQHF. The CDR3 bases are TGTGCCAGCAGCAACATTCTACTACCCCAGCATTTT.

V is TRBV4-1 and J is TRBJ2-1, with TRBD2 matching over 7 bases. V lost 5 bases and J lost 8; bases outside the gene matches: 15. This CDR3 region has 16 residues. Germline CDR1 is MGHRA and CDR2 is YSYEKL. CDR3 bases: TGCGCCAGCAGCTCCCGCAGAAGCGGGGCGGGGGATGAGCAGTTCTTC. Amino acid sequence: CASSSRRSGAGDEQFF.

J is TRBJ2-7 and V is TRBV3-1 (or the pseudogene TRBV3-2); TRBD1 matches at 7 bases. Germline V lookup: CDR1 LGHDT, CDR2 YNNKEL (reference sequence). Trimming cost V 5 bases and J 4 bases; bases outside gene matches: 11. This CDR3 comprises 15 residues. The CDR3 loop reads CASSSTTGLLYEQYF. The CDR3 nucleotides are TGTGCCAGCAGCTCAACGACAGGGTTACTGTACGAGCAGTACTTC.